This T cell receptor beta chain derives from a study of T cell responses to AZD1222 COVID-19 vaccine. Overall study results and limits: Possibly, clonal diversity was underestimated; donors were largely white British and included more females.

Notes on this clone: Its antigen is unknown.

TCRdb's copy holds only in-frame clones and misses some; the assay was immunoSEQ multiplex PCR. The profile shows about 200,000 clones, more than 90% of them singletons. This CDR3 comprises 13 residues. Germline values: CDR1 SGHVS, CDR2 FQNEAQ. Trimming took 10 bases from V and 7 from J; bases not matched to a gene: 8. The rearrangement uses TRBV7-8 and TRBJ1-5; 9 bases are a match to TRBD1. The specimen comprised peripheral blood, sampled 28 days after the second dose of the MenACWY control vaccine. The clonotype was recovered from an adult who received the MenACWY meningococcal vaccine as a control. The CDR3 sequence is CATGTGGQQPQHF. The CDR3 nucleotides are TGTGCCACAGGCACAGGGGGCCAACAGCCCCAGCATTTT.